This TCR beta chain originates from a study of response to subunit inactivated influenza vaccine. Study observations and caveats: Authors suggested each seasonal flu vaccination may recruit only limited numbers of new T cells.

CDR1 and CDR2 (germline): SGHDT, YYEEEE. The germline V and J ends were trimmed by 4 bases and 3 bases, with 11 bases remaining between them. The CDR3 runs to 13 residues. This clonotype has just a few counts. Its specificity is unknown. TCRdb used MiXCR to reprocess the RT-PCR reads, holding one entry per CDR3 protein. The sample carries over 800,000 distinct CDR3 sequences, less than 25% recorded once. This sequence originates from a man aged 45 to 65 who received an inactivated influenza vaccine. Sequencing was performed on PBMCs from blood, taken more than 4 days after vaccination. The chain has TRBV5-6 and TRBJ2-7; D possibly corresponds to TRBD1 (6 bases). This chain's CDR3 is CASSRDTVYEQYF. CDR3 in DNA: TGTGCCAGCAGCCGGGACACCGTCTACGAGCAGTACTTC.